These 9 T cell receptor beta chains originate from one sample sequenced in a study of blood T cells in healthy people across ages. A second PCR of 7 to 11 cycles used a sample-barcoded 5' primer and a J-beta primer mix. One entry per CDR3 protein results from TCRdb running MiXCR on the 5' RACE reads. The data hold more than 1 million distinct CDR3 sequences, with 45% observed a single time. Sequenced: blood. All receptors come from a woman aged 55-70 years in good health.

This clonotype was detected only a few times. The V and J genes are TRBV6-1 and TRBJ2-7; TRBD2 matches at 7 bases. Germline CDR1 reads MNHNS; CDR2 reads SASEGT. With 6 bases clipped from V and 2 bases from J, the junction kept 10 bases outside the gene matches. This CDR3 comprises 15 residues. CDR3 coding DNA: TGTGCCAGCAGGCCTACTAGCGCTACGACCTACGAGCAGTACTTC. The encoded protein is CASRPTSATTYEQYF.

The chain employs TRBV6-5 and TRBJ2-5, with D maybe TRBD2 (7 bases). The DNA end lines up better with TRBJ2-7; the J call may be wrong. This CDR3 is 15 amino acids long. Germline values: CDR1 MNHEY, CDR2 SVGAGI. The CDR3 loop reads CASSYGGGRSYEQYF. CDR3 nucleotides: TGTGCCAGCAGTTATGGGGGCGGGAGAAGCTACGAGCAGTACTTC.

The chain uses TRBV5-1 and TRBJ2-7, with 8 bases fitting TRBD1. The CDR3 sequence is 16 residues long. Germline values: CDR1 SGHRS, CDR2 YFSETQ. V shed 0 bases and J 1 base; nucleotides not matched to a gene: 6. The CDR3: CASSLVSGTGSYEQYF. CDR3 in DNA: TGCGCCAGCAGCTTGGTCTCCGGGACAGGATCCTACGAGCAGTACTTC.

This clonotype was recorded a few times. The chain has TRBV5-1 and TRBJ2-1; 8 nucleotides agree with TRBD2. Unmatched junction bases numbered 7, after V lost 4 bases and J lost 4 bases. CDR1 is SGHRS, CDR2 YFSETQ, per germline. This CDR3 region has 15 residues. The CDR3 coding sequence is TGCGCCAGCAGCACCGGGACTAGGGAATACAATGAGCAGTTCTTC. The encoded protein is CASSTGTREYNEQFF.

This clonotype has more than one count but fewer than ten. The chain carries TRBV20-1 and TRBJ2-3; TRBD2 aligns across 8 bases. The CDR3 spans 16 residues. The trim removed 0 bases at V and 6 bases at J, leaving 11 bases unmatched. Germline CDR1 is DFQATT and CDR2 is SNEGSKA (reference sequence). The CDR3 sequence: CSARDTASGSWDTQYF. The CDR3 DNA follows: TGCAGTGCTAGAGACACGGCTAGCGGGTCATGGGATACGCAGTATTTT.

This clonotype was detected only once. This chain uses TRBV20-1 with TRBJ2-2; D unresolved. V lost 3 bases, J lost 0 bases, and 11 bases lay in between. In germline, CDR1 is DFQATT, CDR2 SNEGSKA (reference sequence). CDR3 length: 15 amino acids. The CDR3 DNA sequence: TGCAGTGCTAGTGAGCCGTTCGCGAACACCGGGGAGCTGTTTTTT. Residues: CSASEPFANTGELFF.

This clonotype appeared once. A read error is possible here, since a much larger clone lies one base away. The V gene is TRBV21-1, the J gene TRBJ1-2. TRBV21-1 is classified as a pseudogene. CDR3 size: 18 residues. The CDR3 reads CACSKEGREPQGSNGYTF. Here the CDR3 DNA reads TGTGCCTGCAGCAAAGAAGGGAGGGAGCCACAGGGAAGCAATGGCTACACCTTC.

The chain employs TRBV11-2 and TRBJ2-1; 10 bases match TRBD2. In germline, CDR1 is SGHAT, CDR2 FQNNGV. With 3 bases clipped from V and 6 bases from J, the junction kept 8 bases outside the gene matches. This CDR3 spans 16 amino acids. The CDR3 region has the DNA TGTGCCAGCAGCTTGAACAGCGGGAGGGCCTTCAATGAGCAGTTCTTC. This translates into CASSLNSGRAFNEQFF.

This rearrangement joins TRBV20-1 to TRBJ2-3; D may be TRBD1 (5 bases). The CDR3 contains 12 residues. Germline V lookup: CDR1 DFQATT, CDR2 SNEGSKA (reference sequence). V shed 3 bases and J shed 4 bases, with 8 bases lying between them. CDR3 in DNA: TGCAGTGCTAGCTGGGGCCCAGATACGCAGTATTTT. Translated, it gives CSASWGPDTQYF.